This T cell receptor (beta chain) was captured by sequencing in a study of blood T cell repertoires in COVID-19. Study in general: Sites in the United States, Italy and Spain provided acute and convalescent COVID-19 samples. PBMCs, B-cell-depleted T cells, or T cells were the source of the cDNA or gDNA that made up the material.

There are a few counts of this clone. Per the original methods: Estimation of nucleated cell counts relied on the amplification of reference gene primers. The data were produced by immunoSEQ multiplex PCR, yet TCRdb's version contains in-frame clones alone and is incomplete. Clone size and the V and J calls come from that table; the DNA yielded D and trimming. The repertoire holds hundreds of thousands of clones, with approximately 80% as singletons. The CDR3 is 12 amino acids. Germline V gene data show CDR1 as MRHNA and CDR2 as SNTAGT. V lost 7 bases to trimming and J lost 8 bases; unmatched junction nucleotides: 2.

The gene calls are TRBV6-4 and TRBJ2-4, with 10 positions matching TRBD1. The sequence came from a woman between 45 and 60 years old with active or convalescent COVID-19. The specimen sequenced was peripheral blood. The CDR3, as DNA: TGTGCCAGCACCGGGACAGGGGACATTCAGTACTTC. Its protein is CASTGTGDIQYF.